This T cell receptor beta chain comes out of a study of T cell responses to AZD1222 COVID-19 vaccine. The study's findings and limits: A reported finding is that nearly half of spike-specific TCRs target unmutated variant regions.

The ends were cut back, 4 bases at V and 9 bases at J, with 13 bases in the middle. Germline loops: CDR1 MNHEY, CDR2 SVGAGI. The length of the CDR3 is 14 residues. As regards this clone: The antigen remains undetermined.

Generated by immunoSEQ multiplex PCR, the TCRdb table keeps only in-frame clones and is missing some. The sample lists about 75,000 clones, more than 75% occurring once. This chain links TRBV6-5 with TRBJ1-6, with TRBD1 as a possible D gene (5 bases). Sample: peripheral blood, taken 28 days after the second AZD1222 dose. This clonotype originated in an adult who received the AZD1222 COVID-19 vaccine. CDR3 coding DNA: TGTGCCAGCAGTTGGGACGGGGGGGGTTCACCCCTCCACTTT. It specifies CASSWDGGGSPLHF.